Following are 12 T cell receptor beta chains from one sample sequenced in a study of blood T cells in healthy people across ages (dated by TCRdb to about 2015). Library creation used 5' RACE. Sequencing used an Illumina HiSeq 2500. A second roughly 6 to 11 cycle PCR used a sample-barcoded 5' primer and a J-beta primer mix. Starting from the raw public reads, TCRdb applied fastp trimming at Q25, assembled clones with MiXCR and retained in-frame beta chains. One record per CDR3 amino acid sequence lists the most common genes and DNA. Present in this sample are around 940,000 distinct CDR3 sequences, roughly 47% of which were seen just once. The biggest ten clones account for about 22% of the sample. The specimen was blood. The source is a woman aged 60-70 years in good health.

V is TRBV20-1 and J is TRBJ2-1; no reliable D call. Per the germline V gene, CDR1 is DFQATT and CDR2 is SNEGSKA (reference sequence). The CDR3 contains 11 residues. The V gene lost 3 bases and the J gene lost 6 bases, with 6 bases spanning the gap. The CDR3 loop reads CSASRLNEQFF. In nucleotides, the CDR3 is TGCAGTGCTAGTCGGCTCAATGAGCAGTTCTTC.

This chain uses TRBV2 with TRBJ2-1; TRBD2 agrees at 9 bases. The V segment lost 6 bases and the J segment 14 bases; nucleotides outside the gene matches: 5. The CDR3 sequence is 11 residues long. Germline V lookup: CDR1 SNHLY, CDR2 FYNNEI. The DNA for the CDR3 is TGTGCCAGCAGACTTAGCGGGAGTAAGTTCTTC. Amino acids: CASRLSGSKFF.

The chain combines TRBV7-8 with TRBJ1-4; TRBD1 is a possible D gene (6 bases). Trimming pared 4 bases from V and 5 bases from J, leaving 38 bases between. The V gene's germline CDR1 is SGHVS and CDR2 FQNEAQ. The CDR3 is 23 residues long. This CDR3 reads CASSSTRVLQGVLSSYQNEKLFF. The CDR3 bases are TGTGCCAGCAGCTCCACGCGAGTTCTACAGGGCGTTTTATCGTCGTACCAAAATGAAAAACTGTTTTTT.

The table lists this clonotype with many counts. V gene TRBV29-1 combines with J gene TRBJ2-1; weak D call: TRBD1 (6 bases). The assigned J gene may be wrong: the sequence end matches TRBJ2-7 better. The CDR3 contains 15 residues. CDR1 SQVTM and CDR2 ANQGSEA come from the germline V gene. The CDR3 DNA reads TGCAGCGTTGTAACTCCAGGGGCTTCCTACAATGAGCAGTACTTC. Its translation is CSVVTPGASYNEQYF.

This clonotype was counted once. The chain combines TRBV25-1 with TRBJ2-5, with D tentatively TRBD1 or TRBD2 (5 bases each). The CDR3 covers 16 residues. Trimming removed 8 bases from V and 2 bases from J, with 21 bases in between. Germline values: CDR1 MGHDK, CDR2 SYGVNS. The CDR3 region is CASGRGALAEQETQYF. The CDR3 coding sequence is TGTGCCAGCGGGAGAGGGGCGCTAGCAGAACAAGAGACCCAGTACTTC.

The chain joins TRBV20-1 to TRBJ2-7; 8 bases are shared with TRBD1. Judging by the DNA end, TRBJ2-4 fits better; the J call may be wrong. The CDR3 covers 14 residues. Germline CDR1 and CDR2: DFQATT and SNEGSKA (reference sequence). CDR3 region: CSARTGTYKNIQYF. CDR3 nucleotides: TGCAGTGCGCGGACAGGGACCTACAAAAACATTCAGTACTTC.

This chain joins TRBV12-3 or TRBV12-4 and TRBJ2-3; tentatively, D is TRBD1 (6 bases). Trimming took 3 bases from V and 1 from J, leaving 11 bases between them. The CDR3 consists of 15 residues. CDR3 DNA sequence: TGTGCCAGCAGTTTGAGCCGACAGGGCACAGATACGCAGTATTTT. It codes for CASSLSRQGTDTQYF.

This chain connects TRBV6-4 to TRBJ2-4, with 9 bases that match TRBD1. Germline-derived CDR1 and CDR2 are MRHNA and SNTAGT. The junction had 3 bases not matched to a gene; V was cut back by 3 bases and J by 6 bases. This CDR3 has 14 residues. CDR3 in amino acids: CASSDRQGGNIQYF. CDR3 coding DNA: TGTGCCAGCAGTGATCGACAGGGGGGAAACATTCAGTACTTC.

This rearrangement joins TRBV29-1 to TRBJ2-7; 9 bases fit TRBD2. V lost 0 bases to trimming and J lost 7 bases; unmatched junction nucleotides: 10. Germline lookup yields CDR1 SQVTM and CDR2 ANQGSEA. The CDR3 runs to 15 residues. CDR3 DNA: TGCAGCGTTGAAGATAGGCGGGAGGGTAAGAATGAGCAGTACTTC. Protein sequence: CSVEDRREGKNEQYF.

This clonotype was detected only once. The chain carries TRBV6-5 and TRBJ2-5, with TRBD2 identical over 13 bases. Germline V gene lookup returns CDR1 MNHEY and CDR2 SVGAGI. The CDR3 consists of 16 residues. The ends lost 4 bases at V and 11 bases at J; junction bases unmatched: 13. The CDR3 region has the DNA TGTGCCAGCAGTTCTGGGGTGGGACTAGCGGGAAAAGAGCAGTACTTC. Its translation: CASSSGVGLAGKEQYF.

J is TRBJ2-3 and V is TRBV12-3 or TRBV12-4; D is possibly TRBD2 (5 bases). Trimming removed 6 bases at V and 4 bases at J, with 11 bases between. The CDR3 runs 13 residues. The CDR3 DNA follows: TGTGCCAGCAGGCATAACGGGGCAGATACGCAGTATTTT. It encodes CASRHNGADTQYF.

The sample holds a few counts of this clonotype. The chain couples TRBV12-3 or TRBV12-4 to TRBJ2-1; D is perhaps TRBD2 (5 bases). The CDR3 contains 14 residues. V lost 1 base, J lost 10 bases, and 14 bases lay in between. For the CDR3, the DNA is TGTGCCAGCAGTTTAGAGGCGGGCCGCATCGAGCAGTTCTTC. Amino acids: CASSLEAGRIEQFF.